Sequencing of this T cell receptor (beta chain) was carried out in a study of blood T cell repertoires in COVID-19. Profiling relied on immunoSEQ multiplex PCR, and the TCRdb table lists in-frame clones only, not all of them. This sample yields 300,000 to 500,000 clones, of which 70% to 90% are seen a single time; 2% to 2.5% belongs to the top ten. The CDR3 is 16 amino acids. Germline loops: CDR1 SGDLS, CDR2 YYNGEE. J was trimmed by 4 bases and V by 0 bases; bases with no gene match: 4. This sequence was found in a woman in her 40s with acute COVID-19. V gene TRBV9 combines with J gene TRBJ2-2; TRBD2 matches 9 bases. The specimen sequenced was PBMCs or T cells enriched from blood (not recorded which). In DNA form, the CDR3 reads TGTGCCAGCAGCGTAGGCGGCGGGGGGGCCACCGGGGAGCTGTTTTTT. It encodes CASSVGGGGATGELFF.